The 19 T cell receptor beta chains listed next were all sequenced from one sample in a study of glioma-infiltrating T cells. Using RNA template, CDR3s of TCR alpha and beta were amplified with iRepertoire arm-PCR. TCRdb processed the multiplex PCR reads anew with MiXCR; each CDR3 protein has one entry. This table has 160,000 or so distinct CDR3 sequences, around 42% appearing once. Specimen: glioma tissue, nonneoplastic brain tissue, or PBMCs (not recorded which). These receptors were obtained from a human donor with low-grade glioma or glioblastoma, undergoing nonglioma brain surgery, or in good health (not recorded which).

This clonotype showed up just once. The junction differs from germline at one of its ends, possibly a read error. J is TRBJ1-6 and V is TRBV2, with D possibly matching TRBD1 (5 bases). Germline CDR1 and CDR2: SNHLY and FYNNEI. This CDR3 has 14 residues. CDR3 nucleotide sequence: TGTGCCAGCAGTGAAGGCGGGGCTTGGTCACCCATCCACTTT. This encodes CASSEGGAWSPIHF.

The gene calls are TRBV28 and TRBJ1-2; D is unresolved. In germline, CDR1 is MDHEN, CDR2 SYDVKM. V was trimmed by 8 bases and J by 4 bases, leaving 11 bases between them. The CDR3 extends over 12 amino acids. As DNA, the CDR3 is TGTGCCAGCCCTACACATGGCTATGGCTACACCTTC. This translates into CASPTHGYGYTF.

For this clonotype: A read error is possible here, since a much larger clone lies one base away. The V gene is TRBV4-2, the J gene TRBJ1-1; D perhaps matches TRBD1 (6 bases). CDR3 length: 14 residues. Germline V gene data show CDR1 as LGHNA and CDR2 as YNFKEQ. Trimming stripped 4 bases from V and 1 base from J, with 10 bases between. CDR3 protein: CASSPRTENTEAFF. The CDR3 DNA sequence: TGTGCCAGCAGCCCCAGGACAGAGAACACTGAAGCTTTCTTT.

The chain combines TRBV20-1 with TRBJ1-1, with D hard to call. Per germline, CDR1 DFQATT and CDR2 SNEGSKA (reference sequence). CDR3 length: 13 residues. CDR3 in DNA: TGCAGCATCCGGGCTCCGGTGGACACTGAAGCTTTCTTT. It yields the protein CSIRAPVDTEAFF.

This chain joins TRBV7-2 and TRBJ1-2, with TRBD1 matching over 10 bases. CDR1 and CDR2 (germline): SGHTA, FQGNSA. The CDR3 has 14 amino acids. V was pared by 5 bases and J by 4 bases, with 4 bases of the junction left unmatched. CDR3 region: CASSAGQGFYGYTF. The CDR3 DNA reads TGTGCCAGCAGCGCGGGACAGGGGTTCTATGGCTACACCTTC.

Notes on this clonotype: This may come from a read error, since a much larger clone is one base off. Here the CDR3 omits its conserved ending phenylalanine or tryptophan, so a read error is the likely source. The V and J genes are TRBV15 and TRBJ2-7, with 8 bases identical to TRBD2. The V gene's germline CDR1 is LNHNV and CDR2 YYDKDF (reference sequence). There are 15 residues in the CDR3. The V segment lost 0 bases and the J segment 5 bases; nucleotides outside the gene matches: 6. CDR3 protein: CATSREREAFHEQYL. CDR3 sequence (DNA): TGTGCCACCAGCAGAGAGCGGGAGGCCTTCCACGAGCAGTACCTC.

The rearrangement links TRBV4-2 to TRBJ2-1, with 7 bases lining up with TRBD2. This CDR3 spans 16 amino acids. Trimming at V came to 1 base and at J to 8 bases, leaving 11 bases not matched to a gene. The germline V gene has CDR1 LGHNA and CDR2 YNFKEQ. The CDR3 spells CASSQVLAGEVDEQFF. The CDR3 DNA reads as TGTGCCAGCAGCCAAGTCCTTGCGGGAGAAGTAGATGAGCAGTTCTTC.

The chain has TRBV4-2 and TRBJ2-7; TRBD2 agrees at 8 bases. The germline V gene encodes CDR1 LGHNA and CDR2 YNFKEQ. The CDR3 loop spans 18 amino acids. Unmatched junction bases numbered 13, after V lost 1 base and J lost 2 bases. As DNA, the CDR3 is TGTGCCAGCAGCCAAGCAGTGTCAGCGGGAGTTAACCCCTACGAGCAGTACTTC. It translates to CASSQAVSAGVNPYEQYF.

About this clonotype: A much larger clone differs by one base, so this may be a read error. The chain uses TRBV20-1 and TRBJ2-7; 10 bases align to TRBD1. The CDR3 totals 15 residues. CDR1 and CDR2 (germline): DFQATT, SNEGSKA (reference sequence). The CDR3, as DNA: TGCAGTGATAGAGATCCCGGGACAGGGGCCATCGAGCAGTACTTC. It codes for CSDRDPGTGAIEQYF.

With respect to this clonotype: A read error may explain this, as a much larger clone is one base away. CDR3 sequence (DNA): TGCAGTGCTGAAATACAGGTGGACACTGAAGCTTTATTT. Protein: CSAEIQVDTEALF. The genes are TRBV20-1 and TRBJ1-1, with D possibly TRBD1 on 5 matching bases. Germline V lookup: CDR1 DFQATT, CDR2 SNEGSKA (reference sequence). This CDR3 is 13 amino acids long.

A word on this clonotype: A much larger clonotype is one base distant, so this may be a read error. V and J are TRBV6-2 or TRBV6-3 and TRBJ2-2; TRBD2 agrees at 7 bases. The V and J ends lost 8 bases and 1 base, in that order; junction bases with no gene match: 7. This CDR3 spans 15 amino acids. CDR1 and CDR2 (germline): MNHEY, SVGEGT. CDR3 residues: CASGRATLNTGELFF. CDR3 DNA sequence: TGTGCCAGCGGGAGGGCTACGTTGAACACCGGGGAGCTGTTTTTT.

Comment on this clonotype: Germline is not matched at one junction end, which may reflect a read error. The V call is TRBV12-3 or TRBV12-4, the J call TRBJ2-1; 8 bases are a match to TRBD2. The CDR3 loop spans 14 amino acids. CDR3: CASRDTSGYNEKFF. The CDR3 bases are TGTGCCAGCAGGGATACTAGCGGCTACAATGAGAAGTTCTTC.

This clonotype has ten or more counts. This sequence joins TRBV20-1 and TRBJ1-2; D unresolved. The V gene's germline CDR1 is DFQATT and CDR2 SNEGSKA (reference sequence). The V end was cut by 8 bases, the J end by 2 bases, with 15 bases between. The CDR3 length is 13 residues. The CDR3 bases are TGCAGTCGATTTGACGGCCCAAACTATGGCTACACCTTC. The encoded protein is CSRFDGPNYGYTF.

The J gene is TRBJ2-3, the V gene TRBV2; 7 nucleotides match TRBD2. The CDR3 runs to 15 residues. V shed 8 bases, J shed 2 bases, and the junction held 10 bases outside the gene matches. CDR1 is SNHLY, CDR2 FYNNEI, per germline. The CDR3 nucleotides are TGTGCCAGCGGGAGGGGAGCGAGGACCACAGATACGCAGTATTTT. Amino acids: CASGRGARTTDTQYF.

A word on this clonotype: Relative to the germline gene, one junction end is altered; a read error may explain this. V and J are TRBV29-1 and TRBJ2-1, with D perhaps given as TRBD1 or TRBD2 (5 bases each). Germline values: CDR1 SQVTM, CDR2 ANQGSEA. CDR3 length: 12 residues. The CDR3 DNA reads as TGCAGCGCTGAACGCGAGGGGAATGAGCAGTTCTTC. Its protein product is CSAEREGNEQFF.

The J gene is TRBJ1-5, the V gene TRBV2, with 10 positions matching TRBD1. The CDR3 is made up of 15 amino acids. Per germline, CDR1 SNHLY and CDR2 FYNNEI. The J segment lost 5 bases and the V segment lost 5 bases, leaving 6 bases of the junction unmatched. The CDR3 DNA reads as TGTGCCAGCAGTTCAACCGGGACAGGGGATCAGCCCCAGCATTTT. Protein sequence: CASSSTGTGDQPQHF.

About this clonotype itself: A read error is possible here, since a much larger clone lies one base away. The chain links TRBV25-1 to TRBJ2-7; D gene ambiguous. This CDR3 has 12 amino acids. Germline V lookup: CDR1 MGHDK, CDR2 SYGVNS. The CDR3, as DNA: TGTGCCATCAGTGAATTCGCCTACGAGCAGTACTTC. This codes for CAISEFAYEQYF.

To note about this clonotype: The junction does not match germline at one end; this may be a read error. The chain is built from TRBV7-2 and TRBJ2-2, with TRBD1 identical over 8 bases. The germline V gene has CDR1 SGHTA and CDR2 FQGNSA. The CDR3 consists of 16 residues. CDR3 sequence reads: CASRLTGVANTGELFF. As DNA, the CDR3 is TGTGCCAGCAGATTGACAGGGGTTGCGAACACAGGGGAGCTGTTTTTT.

This clonotype was seen at least ten times. V is TRBV7-2 and J is TRBJ1-1; perhaps TRBD1 as D (5 bases). The CDR3 runs to 13 residues. The V end lost 6 bases, the J end lost 3 bases, and 11 bases lay between the germline ends. The germline V gene encodes CDR1 SGHTA and CDR2 FQGNSA. CDR3 sequence (DNA): TGTGCCAGCAGTCGCAGGGTAGACACTGAAGCTTTCTTT. This translates into CASSRRVDTEAFF. The full variable domain, rest sourced from reference TRBV7-2 and TRBJ1-1, is GAGVSQSPSNKVTEKGKDVELRCDPISGHTALYWYRQSLGQGLEFLIYFQGNSAPDKSGLPSDRFSAERTGGSVSTLTIQRTQQEDSAVYLCASSRRVDTEAFFGQGTRLTVV.